The T cell receptor (beta chain) under discussion was sequenced for a study of spatial heterogeneity in lung cancer. Findings of the study overall: Tumors with more nonsynonymous mutations had more expanded intratumoral alpha and beta TCRs.

TCRdb used MiXCR to reprocess the 5' RACE reads, holding one entry per CDR3 protein. The repertoire includes 9,100 or so distinct CDR3 sequences, approximately 58% of them detected once, and about 28% sits in the top ten. As for this clonotype: The antigen remains unidentified. The library was prepared for alpha chains; this beta chain is a stray read, so its frequency means little.

CDR3 size: 16 residues. V shed 5 bases and J 7 bases; nucleotides not matched to a gene: 19. Germline V gene data show CDR1 as DFQATT and CDR2 as SNEGSKA (reference sequence). Time point here: sample taken at primary tumor resection. Source: lung tumor tissue, taken at surgery. The clonotype comes from a female donor with early-stage non-small cell lung cancer. This rearrangement joins TRBV20-1 to TRBJ1-2; 7 bases line up with TRBD1. CDR3 DNA: TGCAGTGCTCGGCGGAGCGGATTAGGGGGCCAGGGTGGCTACACCTTC. This gives the protein CSARRSGLGGQGGYTF.